A single sample is the source of the 2 T cell receptor beta chains below, sequenced in a study of OX40 agonist ivuxolimab in advanced cancers. Library generation was performed with the immunoSEQ multiplex PCR assay. Not all clones reach the TCRdb copy of this immuneACCESS table, which keeps in-frame sequences only. Checked studies attribute under half of the gap to unresolved V genes and leave the rest unexplained. This sample gives tens of thousands of clones in total; 75% to 90% of them show up just once. The top ten constitute around 0.19% of the sample. Material: CD4+ or CD8+ T cells sorted from blood, obtained in a trial of the OX40 agonist ivuxolimab. These receptors came from an adult with an advanced solid tumor such as melanoma, head and neck, liver or kidney cancer.

The CDR3 loop reads CASSHGTGWNEQFF. The CDR3 DNA reads as TGTGCCAGCAGCCACGGGACAGGCTGGAATGAGCAGTTCTTC. The V and J genes are TRBV11-3 and TRBJ2-1; 8 bases align to TRBD1. V shed 5 bases and J 7 bases; nucleotides not matched to a gene: 7. The CDR3 loop spans 14 amino acids. From germline, CDR1 is SGHNT and CDR2 YENEEA.

This rearrangement joins TRBV10-3 to TRBJ2-1, with D hard to call. Trimming removed 0 bases from V and 8 bases from J, with 5 bases in between. The CDR3 is 12 residues long. Germline-derived CDR1 and CDR2 are ENHRY and SYGVKD. CDR3 nucleotides: TGTGCCATCAGTGAGTCTAACGATGAGCAGTTCTTC. As protein: CAISESNDEQFF.